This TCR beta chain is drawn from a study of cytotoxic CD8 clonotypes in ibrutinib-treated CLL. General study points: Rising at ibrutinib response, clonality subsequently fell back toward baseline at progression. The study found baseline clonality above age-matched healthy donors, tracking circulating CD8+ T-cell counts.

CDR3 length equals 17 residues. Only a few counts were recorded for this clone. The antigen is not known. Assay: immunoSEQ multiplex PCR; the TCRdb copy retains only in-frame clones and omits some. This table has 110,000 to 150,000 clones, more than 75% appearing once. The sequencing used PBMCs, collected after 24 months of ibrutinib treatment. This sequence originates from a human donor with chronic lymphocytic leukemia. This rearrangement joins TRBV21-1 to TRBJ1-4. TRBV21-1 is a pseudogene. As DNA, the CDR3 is TGTGCCAGCAGCAAAAATAGGGGGAGGTGGGGTAATGAAAAACTGTTTTTT. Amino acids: CASSKNRGRWGNEKLFF.